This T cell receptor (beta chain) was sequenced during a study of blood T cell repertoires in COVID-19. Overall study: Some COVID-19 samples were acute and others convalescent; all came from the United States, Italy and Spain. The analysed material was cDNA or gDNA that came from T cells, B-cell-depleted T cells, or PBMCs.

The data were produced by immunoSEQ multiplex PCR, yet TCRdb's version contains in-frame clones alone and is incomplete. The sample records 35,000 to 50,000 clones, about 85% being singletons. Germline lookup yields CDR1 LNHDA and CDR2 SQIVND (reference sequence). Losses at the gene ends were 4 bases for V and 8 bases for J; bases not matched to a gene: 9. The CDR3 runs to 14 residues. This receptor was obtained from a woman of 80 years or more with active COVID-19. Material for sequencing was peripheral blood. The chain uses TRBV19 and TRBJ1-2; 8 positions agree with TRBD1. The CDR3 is CASSTDRGRWGYTF. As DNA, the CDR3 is TGTGCCAGTAGTACCGACAGGGGTCGTTGGGGCTACACCTTC.